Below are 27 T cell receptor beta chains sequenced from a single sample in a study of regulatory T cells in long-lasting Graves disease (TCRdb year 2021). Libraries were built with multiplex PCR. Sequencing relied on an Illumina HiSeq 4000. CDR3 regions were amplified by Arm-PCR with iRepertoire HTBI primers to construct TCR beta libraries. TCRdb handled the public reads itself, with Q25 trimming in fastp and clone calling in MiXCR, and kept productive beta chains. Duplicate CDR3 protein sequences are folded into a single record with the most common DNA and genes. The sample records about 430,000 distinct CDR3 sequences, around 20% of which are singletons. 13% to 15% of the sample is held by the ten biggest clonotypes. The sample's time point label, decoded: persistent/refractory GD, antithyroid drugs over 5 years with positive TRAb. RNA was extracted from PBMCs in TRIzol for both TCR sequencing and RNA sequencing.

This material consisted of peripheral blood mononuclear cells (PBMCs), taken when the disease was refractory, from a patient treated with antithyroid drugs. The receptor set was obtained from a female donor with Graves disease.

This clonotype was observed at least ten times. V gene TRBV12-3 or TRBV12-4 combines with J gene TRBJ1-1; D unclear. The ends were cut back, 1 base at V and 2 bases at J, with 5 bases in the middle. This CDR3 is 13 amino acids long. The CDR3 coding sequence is TGTGCCAGCAGTTTAGTGTTCAACACTGAAGCTTTCTTT. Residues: CASSLVFNTEAFF.

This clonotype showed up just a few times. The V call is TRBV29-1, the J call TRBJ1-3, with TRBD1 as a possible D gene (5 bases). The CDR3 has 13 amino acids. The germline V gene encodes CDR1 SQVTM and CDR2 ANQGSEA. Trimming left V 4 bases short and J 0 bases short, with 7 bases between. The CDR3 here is CSVATDSGNTIYF. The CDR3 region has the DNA TGCAGCGTTGCGACAGACTCTGGAAACACCATATATTTT.

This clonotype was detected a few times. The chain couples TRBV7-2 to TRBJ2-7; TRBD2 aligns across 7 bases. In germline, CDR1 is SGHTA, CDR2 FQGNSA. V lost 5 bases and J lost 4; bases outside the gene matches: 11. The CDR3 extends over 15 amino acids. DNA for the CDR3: TGTGCCAGCAGCGAACCCCTACTAGCGTTTTACGAGCAGTACTTC. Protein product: CASSEPLLAFYEQYF. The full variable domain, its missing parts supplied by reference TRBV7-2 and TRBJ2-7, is GAGVSQSPSNKVTEKGKDVELRCDPISGHTALYWYRQSLGQGLEFLIYFQGNSAPDKSGLPSDRFSAERTGGSVSTLTIQRTQQEDSAVYLCASSEPLLAFYEQYFGPGTRLTVT.

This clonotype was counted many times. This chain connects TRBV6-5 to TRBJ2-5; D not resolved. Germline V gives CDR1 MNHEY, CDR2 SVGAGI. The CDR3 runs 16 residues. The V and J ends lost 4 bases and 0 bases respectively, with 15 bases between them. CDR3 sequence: CASSSPRLAYQETQYF. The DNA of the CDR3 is TGTGCCAGCAGTTCCCCCCGATTGGCCTACCAAGAGACCCAGTACTTC.

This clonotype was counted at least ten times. The CDR3 region is CAISERLAGGLDESIQYF. DNA of the CDR3: TGTGCCATCAGTGAGCGACTAGCGGGAGGGCTAGATGAGAGCATTCAGTACTTC. V is TRBV10-3 and J is TRBJ2-4; 14 bases agree with TRBD2. The CDR3 runs 18 residues. The germline CDR1 and CDR2 sequences are ENHRY and SYGVKD. The junction had 12 bases not matched to a gene; V was cut back by 2 bases and J by 9 bases.

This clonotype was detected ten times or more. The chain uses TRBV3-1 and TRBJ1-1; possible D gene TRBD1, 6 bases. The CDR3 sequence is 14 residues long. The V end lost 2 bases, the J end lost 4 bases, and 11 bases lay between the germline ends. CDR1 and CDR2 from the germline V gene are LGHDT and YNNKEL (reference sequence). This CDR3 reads CASSQSDSRTEAFF. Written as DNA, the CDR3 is TGTGCCAGCAGCCAATCGGACAGCCGCACTGAAGCTTTCTTT.

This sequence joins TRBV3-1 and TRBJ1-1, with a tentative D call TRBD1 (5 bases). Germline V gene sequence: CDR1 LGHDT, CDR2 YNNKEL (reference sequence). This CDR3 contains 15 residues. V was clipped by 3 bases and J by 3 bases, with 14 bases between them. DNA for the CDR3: TGTGCCAGCAGCCAGGAGGGGTTGAGGCACACTGAAGCTTTCTTT. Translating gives CASSQEGLRHTEAFF.

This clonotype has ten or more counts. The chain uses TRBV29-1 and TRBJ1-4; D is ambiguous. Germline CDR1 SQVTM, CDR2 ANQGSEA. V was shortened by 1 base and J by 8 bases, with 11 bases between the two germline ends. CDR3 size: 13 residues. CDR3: CSVEVNLEEKLFF. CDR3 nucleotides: TGCAGCGTTGAAGTGAACTTGGAAGAAAAACTGTTTTTT.

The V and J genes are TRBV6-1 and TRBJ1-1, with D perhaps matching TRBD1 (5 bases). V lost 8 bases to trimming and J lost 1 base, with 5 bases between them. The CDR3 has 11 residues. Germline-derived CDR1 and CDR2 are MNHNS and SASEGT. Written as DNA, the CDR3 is TGTGCCAGCGGACAGAACACTGAAGCTTTCTTT. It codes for CASGQNTEAFF.

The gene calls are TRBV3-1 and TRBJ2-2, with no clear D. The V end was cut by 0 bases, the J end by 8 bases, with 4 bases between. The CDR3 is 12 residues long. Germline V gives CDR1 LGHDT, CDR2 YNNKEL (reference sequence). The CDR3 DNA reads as TGTGCCAGCAGCCAAGATCCTGGGGAGCTGTTTTTT. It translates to CASSQDPGELFF.

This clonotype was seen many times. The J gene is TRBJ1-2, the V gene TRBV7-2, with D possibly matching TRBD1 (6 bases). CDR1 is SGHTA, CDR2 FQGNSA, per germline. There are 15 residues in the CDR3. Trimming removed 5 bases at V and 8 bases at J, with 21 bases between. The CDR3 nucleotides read TGTGCCAGCAGCCTTGACAGGTTATGGTCGGACGGCTACACCTTC. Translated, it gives CASSLDRLWSDGYTF.

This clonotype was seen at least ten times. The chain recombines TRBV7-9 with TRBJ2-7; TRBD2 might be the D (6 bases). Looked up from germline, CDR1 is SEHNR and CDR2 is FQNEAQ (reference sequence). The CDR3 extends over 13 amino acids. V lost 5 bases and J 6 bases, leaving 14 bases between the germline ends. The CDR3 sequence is CASSVRETVEQYF. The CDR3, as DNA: TGTGCCAGCAGCGTCCGGGAGACGGTCGAGCAGTACTTC.

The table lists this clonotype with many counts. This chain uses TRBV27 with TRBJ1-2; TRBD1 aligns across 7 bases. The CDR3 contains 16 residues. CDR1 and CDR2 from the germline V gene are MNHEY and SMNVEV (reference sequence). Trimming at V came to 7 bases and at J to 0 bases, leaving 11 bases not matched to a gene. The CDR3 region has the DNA TGTGCCAGCAACTCTGGAGGGGGCCATCCTAACTATGGCTACACCTTC. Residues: CASNSGGGHPNYGYTF.

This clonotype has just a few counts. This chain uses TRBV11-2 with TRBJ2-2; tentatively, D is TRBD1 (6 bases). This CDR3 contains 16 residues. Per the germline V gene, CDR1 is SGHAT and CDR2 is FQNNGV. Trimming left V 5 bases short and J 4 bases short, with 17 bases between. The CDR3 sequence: CASSTGQFFSTGELFF. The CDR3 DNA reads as TGTGCCAGCAGCACAGGACAGTTCTTCAGCACCGGGGAGCTGTTTTTT. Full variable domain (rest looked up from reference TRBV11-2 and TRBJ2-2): EAGVAQSPRYKIIEKRQSVAFWCNPISGHATLYWYQQILGQGPKLLIQFQNNGVVDDSQLPKDRFSAERLKGVDSTLKIQPAKLEDSAVYLCASSTGQFFSTGELFFGEGSRLTVL.

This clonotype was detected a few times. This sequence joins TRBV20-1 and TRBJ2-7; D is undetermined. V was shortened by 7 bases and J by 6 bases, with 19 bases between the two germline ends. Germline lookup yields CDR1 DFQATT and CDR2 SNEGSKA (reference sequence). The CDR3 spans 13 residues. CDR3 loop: CSGRVDRLSEQYF. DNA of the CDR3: TGCAGTGGACGGGTGGATCGCCTGAGCGAGCAGTACTTC.

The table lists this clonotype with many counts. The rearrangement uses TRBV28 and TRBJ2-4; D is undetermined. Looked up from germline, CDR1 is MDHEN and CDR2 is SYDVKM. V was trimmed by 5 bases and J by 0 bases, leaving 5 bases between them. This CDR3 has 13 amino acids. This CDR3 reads CASSPLAKNIQYF. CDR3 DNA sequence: TGTGCCAGCAGTCCTTTAGCCAAAAACATTCAGTACTTC.

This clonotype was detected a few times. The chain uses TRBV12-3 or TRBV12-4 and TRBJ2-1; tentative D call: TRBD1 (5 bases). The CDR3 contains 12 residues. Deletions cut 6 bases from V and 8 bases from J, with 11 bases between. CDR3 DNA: TGTGCCAGCAGACCAACAGGCGATGAGCAGTTCTTC. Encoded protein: CASRPTGDEQFF.

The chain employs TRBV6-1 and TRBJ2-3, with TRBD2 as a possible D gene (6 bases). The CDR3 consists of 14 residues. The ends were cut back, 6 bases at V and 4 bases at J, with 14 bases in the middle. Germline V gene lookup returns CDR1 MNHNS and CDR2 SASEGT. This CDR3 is CASRHYPSADTQYF. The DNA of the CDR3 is TGTGCCAGCAGACATTATCCTAGCGCAGATACGCAGTATTTT.

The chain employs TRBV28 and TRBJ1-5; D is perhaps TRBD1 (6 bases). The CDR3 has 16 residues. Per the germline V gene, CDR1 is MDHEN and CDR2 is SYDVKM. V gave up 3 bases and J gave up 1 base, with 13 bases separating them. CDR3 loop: CASSFSTGGSNQPQHF. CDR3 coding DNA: TGTGCCAGCAGTTTTTCGACAGGAGGGAGCAATCAGCCCCAGCATTTT.

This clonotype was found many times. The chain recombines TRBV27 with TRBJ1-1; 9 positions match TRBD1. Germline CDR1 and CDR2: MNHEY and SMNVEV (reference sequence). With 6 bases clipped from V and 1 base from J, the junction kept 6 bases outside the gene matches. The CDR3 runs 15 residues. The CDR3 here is CASSSGQGTNTEAFF. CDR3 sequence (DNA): TGTGCCAGCAGCTCTGGACAGGGGACGAACACTGAAGCTTTCTTT.

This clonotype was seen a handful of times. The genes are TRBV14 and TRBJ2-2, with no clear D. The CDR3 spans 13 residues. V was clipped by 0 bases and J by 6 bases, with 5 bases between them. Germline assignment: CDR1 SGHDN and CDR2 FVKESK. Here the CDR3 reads CASSQDHAGELFF. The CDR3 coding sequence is TGTGCCAGCAGCCAAGATCACGCCGGGGAGCTGTTTTTT.

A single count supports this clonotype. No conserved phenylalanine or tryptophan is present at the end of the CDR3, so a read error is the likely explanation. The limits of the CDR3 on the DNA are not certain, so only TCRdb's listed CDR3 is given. The CDR3 reads CATTPTSI. This rearrangement joins TRBV2 to TRBJ2-4; the DNA was not used to check the table's D call, TRBD2. Including both end residues, the CDR3 is 8 amino acids long. The germline V gene encodes CDR1 SNHLY and CDR2 FYNNEI.

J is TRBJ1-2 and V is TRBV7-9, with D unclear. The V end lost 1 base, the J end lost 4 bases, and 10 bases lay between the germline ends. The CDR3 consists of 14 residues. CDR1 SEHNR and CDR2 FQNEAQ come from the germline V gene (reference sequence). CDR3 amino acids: CASSLEPDSYGYTF. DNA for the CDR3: TGTGCCAGCAGCTTAGAACCTGATTCCTATGGCTACACCTTC.

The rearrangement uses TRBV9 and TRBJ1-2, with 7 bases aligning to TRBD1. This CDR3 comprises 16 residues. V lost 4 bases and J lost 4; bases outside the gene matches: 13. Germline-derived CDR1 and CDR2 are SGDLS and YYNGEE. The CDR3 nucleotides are TGTGCCAGCAGCCCCCCCCCCTCAGGGGGAGTCTATGGCTACACCTTC. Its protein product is CASSPPPSGGVYGYTF.

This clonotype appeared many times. In nucleotides, the CDR3 is TGTGCCAGCAGTTACTTGACAGAATACGAGCAGTACTTC. This gives the protein CASSYLTEYEQYF. The J gene is TRBJ2-7, the V gene TRBV6-5, with TRBD1 as a possible D gene (5 bases). The CDR3 length is 13 residues. Germline lookup yields CDR1 MNHEY and CDR2 SVGAGI. V was cut by 1 base and J by 4 bases, with 8 bases left in between.

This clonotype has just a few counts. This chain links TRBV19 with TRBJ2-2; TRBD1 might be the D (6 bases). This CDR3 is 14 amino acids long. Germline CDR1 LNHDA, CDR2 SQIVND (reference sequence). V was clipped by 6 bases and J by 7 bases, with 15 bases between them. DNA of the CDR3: TGTGCCAGTAGACAGACAGGTTTGGTCGGGGAGCTGTTTTTT. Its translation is CASRQTGLVGELFF.

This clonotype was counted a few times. The CDR3 region is CASSYQRDTQYF. In DNA form, the CDR3 reads TGCGCCAGCAGCTACCAAAGGGATACGCAGTATTTT. This chain uses TRBV5-1 with TRBJ2-3; D is ambiguous. V was trimmed by 3 bases and J by 6 bases, leaving 8 bases between them. The germline V gene has CDR1 SGHRS and CDR2 YFSETQ. The CDR3 is made up of 12 amino acids.